One and the same sample provided the 30 T cell receptor beta chains below, sequenced in a study of blood T cell repertoires in COVID-19. TCRdb's table, derived via immunoSEQ multiplex PCR, lists solely in-frame clones and lacks some. This table has around 250,000 clones, around 86% appearing once. The specimen was peripheral blood. The source of these receptors is a woman between 65 and 79 years old with active or convalescent COVID-19.

The rearrangement joins TRBV7-6 to TRBJ2-1; D possibly corresponds to TRBD2 (6 bases). Per the germline V gene, CDR1 is SGHVS and CDR2 is FNYEAQ. Between the trimmed V and J ends, which lost 2 bases and 4 bases, there was a span of 12 bases. CDR3 length: 15 amino acids. CDR3 in DNA: TGTGCCAGCAGCTTAAATGGGGGAGGTTACAATGAGCAGTTCTTC. Amino acids: CASSLNGGGYNEQFF.

The chain carries TRBV7-2 and TRBJ1-6, with D perhaps matching TRBD1 (5 bases). The V end lost 3 bases, the J end lost 6 bases, and 9 bases lay between the germline ends. The CDR3 has 14 amino acids. CDR1 and CDR2 (germline): SGHTA, FQGNSA. The DNA for the CDR3 is TGTGCCAGCAGCTTGCAGGGTAGTAATTCACCCCTCCACTTT. Translating it yields CASSLQGSNSPLHF.

The rearrangement uses TRBV4-3 and TRBJ2-1, with 7 bases matching TRBD1. Germline V gene data show CDR1 as LGHNA and CDR2 as YSLEER. The CDR3 loop spans 15 amino acids. After removal of 0 bases from V and 16 bases from J, the junction contained 15 bases not matched to a gene. Written as DNA, the CDR3 is TGCGCCAGCAGCCAAGAATTGGGAAGGGACAGCCCCAGATTCTTC. It specifies CASSQELGRDSPRFF.

The chain combines TRBV7-9 with TRBJ1-2; D gene ambiguous. CDR1 SEHNR and CDR2 FQNEAQ come from the germline V gene (reference sequence). The CDR3 has 14 residues. V gave up 4 bases and J gave up 3 bases, with 12 bases separating them. CDR3: CASSYRVEDYGYTF. Here the CDR3 DNA reads TGTGCCAGCAGCTACCGAGTAGAGGACTATGGCTACACCTTC.

The chain uses TRBV12-5 and TRBJ1-5; tentatively, D is TRBD1 (6 bases). The germline gives CDR1 LGHNT, CDR2 FRNRAP. The CDR3 spans 14 residues. Trimming took off 6 bases at V and 3 bases at J, with 12 bases between the two ends. Here the CDR3 reads CASGPGQLNQPQHF. In DNA, the CDR3 is TGTGCTAGTGGCCCTGGACAGCTCAATCAGCCCCAGCATTTT.

The chain combines TRBV10-3 with TRBJ2-1; 10 nucleotides align to TRBD1. CDR1 is ENHRY, CDR2 SYGVKD, per germline. V shed 10 bases, J shed 9 bases, and the junction held 15 bases outside the gene matches. The CDR3 totals 15 residues. CDR3 sequence reads: CATEVVRQGASEQFF. CDR3 nucleotide sequence: TGTGCCACCGAGGTGGTCCGACAGGGGGCTAGTGAGCAGTTCTTC.

The table lists this clone with a count of one. The chain links TRBV5-8 to TRBJ2-3; TRBD2 aligns across 9 bases. Germline V gene lookup returns CDR1 SGHTS and CDR2 YDEGEE. The junction had 6 bases not matched to a gene; V was cut back by 4 bases and J by 0 bases. The length of the CDR3 is 16 residues. CDR3 residues: CASSILAGVSTDTQYF. CDR3 in DNA: TGTGCCAGCAGCATATTAGCGGGGGTTAGCACAGATACGCAGTATTTT.

The rearrangement links TRBV24-1 to TRBJ2-3; D is possibly TRBD1 (6 bases). This CDR3 is 13 amino acids long. CDR1 and CDR2 (germline): KGHDR, SFDVKD. Trimming stripped 8 bases from V and 0 bases from J, with 8 bases between. DNA of the CDR3: TGTGCCACCACACAGGGTAGCACAGATACGCAGTATTTT. The encoded protein is CATTQGSTDTQYF.

The chain links TRBV10-1 to TRBJ2-5; D might be TRBD2 (6 bases). V lost 3 bases to trimming and J lost 5 bases, with 13 bases between them. The CDR3 contains 14 residues. Germline assignment: CDR1 WNHNN and CDR2 SYGVQD (reference sequence). CDR3 loop: CASSDLGAGETQYF. CDR3 bases: TGCGCCAGCAGTGACCTTGGGGCGGGGGAGACCCAGTACTTC.

The chain employs TRBV9 and TRBJ1-6, with D possibly TRBD1 on 5 matching bases. The CDR3 is 15 amino acids. The V gene lost 4 bases and the J gene lost 9 bases, with 17 bases spanning the gap. CDR1 and CDR2 from the germline V gene are SGDLS and YYNGEE. The CDR3 protein is CASSPSEGFGSPLHF. The CDR3 region has the DNA TGTGCCAGCAGCCCTAGCGAGGGGTTTGGTTCACCCCTCCACTTT.

V is TRBV3-1 (or the pseudogene TRBV3-2) and J is TRBJ1-2; D is unclear. CDR1 is LGHDT, CDR2 YNNKEL, per germline (reference sequence). The CDR3 has 13 residues. V was clipped by 4 bases and J by 2 bases, with 8 bases between them. The CDR3 loop reads CASSPPSNYGYTF. The CDR3 nucleotides read TGTGCCAGCAGCCCCCCTAGCAACTATGGCTACACCTTC.

The chain uses TRBV5-1 and TRBJ1-2, with 7 bases fitting TRBD1. The CDR3 contains 15 residues. After removal of 4 bases from V and 2 bases from J, the junction contained 8 bases not matched to a gene. CDR1 SGHRS and CDR2 YFSETQ come from the germline V gene. CDR3 residues: CASSPSAGQNYGYTF. CDR3 nucleotide sequence: TGCGCCAGCAGCCCCTCCGCGGGACAGAACTATGGCTACACCTTC.

This sequence joins TRBV5-1 and TRBJ2-7; 8 nucleotides line up with TRBD2. Looked up from germline, CDR1 is SGHRS and CDR2 is YFSETQ. The CDR3 contains 14 residues. Trimming cost V 4 bases and J 4 bases; bases outside gene matches: 7. CDR3 sequence (DNA): TGCGCCAGCAGCGATAGCGGGGCGCGATACGAGCAGTACTTC. It is translated as CASSDSGARYEQYF.

The chain joins TRBV6-5 to TRBJ2-2, with D possibly being TRBD1 (5 bases). Trimming took off 1 base at V and 4 bases at J, with 7 bases between the two ends. Germline V gene sequence: CDR1 MNHEY, CDR2 SVGAGI. The CDR3 runs to 14 residues. The CDR3 DNA reads TGTGCCAGCAGTTACTGGACACTCACCGGGGAGCTGTTTTTT. It codes for CASSYWTLTGELFF.

This rearrangement joins TRBV29-1 to TRBJ1-4, with 8 bases matching TRBD1. Germline V gives CDR1 SQVTM, CDR2 ANQGSEA. The CDR3 length is 14 residues. The V and J ends lost 3 bases and 5 bases, in that order; junction bases with no gene match: 5. CDR3 in DNA: TGCAGCGTTGATAGGACAGGGAGGAATGAAAAACTGTTTTTT. Its translation is CSVDRTGRNEKLFF.

This chain links TRBV4-3 with TRBJ2-1; tentatively, D is TRBD1 (5 bases). This CDR3 comprises 16 residues. The germline CDR1 and CDR2 sequences are LGHNA and YSLEER. Trimming pared 1 base from V and 3 bases from J, leaving 13 bases between. This CDR3 is CASSQGVSGLYNEQFF. The CDR3 DNA is TGCGCCAGCAGCCAAGGGGTGTCAGGGCTCTACAATGAGCAGTTCTTC.

This clone was counted a single time. The CDR3 DNA reads TGCGCCAGCTGCGTTCAACTAGCGGGGGCCCTTGGCGGGGAGCTGTTTTTT. Translated, it gives CASCVQLAGALGGELFF. The chain employs TRBV10-2 and TRBJ2-2; TRBD2 aligns across 11 bases. The germline CDR1 and CDR2 sequences are WSHSY and SAAADI. The CDR3 is made up of 17 amino acids. V shed 8 bases, J shed 7 bases, and the junction held 15 bases outside the gene matches.

The J gene is TRBJ1-2, the V gene TRBV19; D remains ambiguous. With 9 bases removed from V and 4 bases from J, the gap between germline ends came to 12 bases. The CDR3 consists of 12 residues. Germline lookup yields CDR1 LNHDA and CDR2 SQIVND (reference sequence). The CDR3 loop reads CASGIRLYGYTF. CDR3 in DNA: TGTGCCAGCGGGATCCGCCTCTATGGCTACACCTTC. Drawing the rest from reference TRBV19 and TRBJ1-2, the complete variable domain is DGGITQSPKYLFRKEGQNVTLSCEQNLNHDAMYWYRQDPGQGLRLIYYSQIVNDFQKGDIAEGYSVSREKKESFPLTVTSAQKNPTAFYLCASGIRLYGYTFGSGTRLTVV.

This clone was picked up a small number of times. This chain uses TRBV18 with TRBJ1-3; D is unresolved. Germline V gene data show CDR1 as KGHSH and CDR2 as LQKENI. The V and J ends lost 3 bases and 4 bases respectively, with 10 bases between them. The CDR3 runs to 14 residues. The CDR3 loop reads CASSPRTAGNTIYF. CDR3 bases: TGTGCCAGCTCACCTAGAACAGCCGGAAACACCATATATTTT.

This clone appeared a single time. The chain carries TRBV5-1 and TRBJ2-2; maybe TRBD2 (6 bases). CDR1 is SGHRS and CDR2 is YFSETQ in the germline V gene. This CDR3 spans 15 amino acids. The germline V and J ends were trimmed by 2 bases and 3 bases, with 11 bases remaining between them. DNA of the CDR3: TGCGCCAGCAGCTTCAATGGGGACTACACCGGGGAGCTGTTTTTT. Translation gives CASSFNGDYTGELFF.

The gene calls are TRBV7-3 and TRBJ1-6; TRBD1 matches 8 bases. Germline values: CDR1 SGHTA, CDR2 FQGTGA. With 3 bases clipped from V and 9 bases from J, the junction kept 4 bases outside the gene matches. The CDR3 loop spans 14 amino acids. The CDR3 DNA reads as TGTGCCAGCAGCTTGACAGGGGTTGGTTCACCCCTCCACTTT. Translating gives CASSLTGVGSPLHF.

V usage is TRBV5-1 and J usage is TRBJ2-2, with unresolved D. The CDR3 loop spans 16 amino acids. CDR1 SGHRS and CDR2 YFSETQ come from the germline V gene. Trimming took off 7 bases at V and 4 bases at J, with 20 bases between the two ends. CDR3 DNA: TGCGCCAGCGCCCCAGTAGCCCAATTCCCCACCGGGGAGCTGTTTTTT. Protein product: CASAPVAQFPTGELFF.

This chain uses TRBV10-2 with TRBJ2-7; 7 bases are shared with TRBD1. Trimming removed 10 bases from V and 7 bases from J; junction bases left unmatched: 7. The CDR3 is made up of 11 amino acids. Germline CDR1 and CDR2: WSHSY and SAAADI. The CDR3: CATYGQAEQYF. CDR3 sequence (DNA): TGCGCCACCTACGGACAGGCGGAGCAGTACTTC.

This clone was counted once. V gene TRBV6-5 combines with J gene TRBJ2-7; D gene uncertain. This CDR3 has 13 residues. Germline V gives CDR1 MNHEY, CDR2 SVGAGI. V dropped 2 bases and J dropped 4 bases, with 9 bases sitting between them. The CDR3 reads CASSYVKSYEQYF. CDR3 coding DNA: TGTGCCAGCAGTTACGTAAAATCGTACGAGCAGTACTTC.

The V and J genes are TRBV19 and TRBJ1-4; the D gene is possibly TRBD1 (5 bases). The CDR3 length is 15 residues. Germline CDR1 and CDR2: LNHDA and SQIVND (reference sequence). Trimming left V 3 bases short and J 3 bases short, with 11 bases between. The CDR3 bases are TGTGCCAGTAGTATTTGGCGGGGGTCTAATGAAAAACTGTTTTTT. Its translation: CASSIWRGSNEKLFF. Combining the CDR3 with reference TRBV19 and TRBJ1-4 gives the whole variable domain DGGITQSPKYLFRKEGQNVTLSCEQNLNHDAMYWYRQDPGQGLRLIYYSQIVNDFQKGDIAEGYSVSREKKESFPLTVTSAQKNPTAFYLCASSIWRGSNEKLFFGSGTQLSVL.

The J gene is TRBJ2-5, the V gene TRBV12-5, with 7 bases matching TRBD2. CDR3 length equals 15 residues. Losses at the gene ends were 6 bases for V and 5 bases for J; bases not matched to a gene: 12. In germline, CDR1 is LGHNT, CDR2 FRNRAP. This chain's CDR3 is CASGFSTMRGETQYF. In DNA form, the CDR3 reads TGTGCTAGTGGGTTTTCTACTATGCGGGGGGAGACCCAGTACTTC. Full variable domain (missing parts from reference TRBV12-5 and TRBJ2-5): DARVTQTPRHKVTEMGQEVTMRCQPILGHNTVFWYRQTMMQGLELLAYFRNRAPLDDSGMPKDRFSAEMPDATLATLKIQPSEPRDSAVYFCASGFSTMRGETQYFGPGTRLLVL.

This clone was observed a handful of times. This chain connects TRBV5-6 to TRBJ1-2; perhaps TRBD1 as D (6 bases). CDR3 length: 12 amino acids. The germline V gene has CDR1 SGHDT and CDR2 YYEEEE. V lost 2 bases and J lost 8, with 10 bases in between. Here the CDR3 DNA reads TGTGCCAGCAGCTTACCAGGGGCAGGCTACACCTTC. Translated, it gives CASSLPGAGYTF. The full variable domain, its missing parts supplied by reference TRBV5-6 and TRBJ1-2, is DAGVTQSPTHLIKTRGQQVTLRCSPKSGHDTVSWYQQALGQGPQFIFQYYEEEERQRGNFPDRFSGHQFPNYSSELNVNALLLGDSALYLCASSLPGAGYTFGSGTRLTVV.

This clone was counted only a few times. The chain combines TRBV12-3 or TRBV12-4 with TRBJ1-4; maybe TRBD1 (6 bases). The CDR3 spans 13 residues. Deletions cut 4 bases from V and 9 bases from J, with 12 bases between. CDR3 sequence (DNA): TGTGCCAGCAGTTCAGGGGCCGGGAAAAAACTGTTTTTT. Its protein product is CASSSGAGKKLFF.

The CDR3 sequence is CASKVGLEITDTQYF. The CDR3 DNA is TGTGCCAGCAAAGTCGGACTAGAGATCACAGATACGCAGTATTTT. The chain employs TRBV9 and TRBJ2-3, with TRBD2 matching 7 bases. J lost 2 bases, V lost 6 bases, and 9 bases had no gene match. CDR1 is SGDLS and CDR2 is YYNGEE in the germline V gene. CDR3 length equals 15 residues.

The V gene is TRBV6-2 or TRBV6-3, the J gene TRBJ1-6; 11 nucleotides agree with TRBD1. The CDR3 totals 14 residues. Germline loops: CDR1 MNHEY, CDR2 SVGEGT. V gave up 4 bases and J gave up 9 bases; unmatched junction bases: 2. The CDR3 reads CASSWGTGGSPLHF. CDR3 bases: TGTGCCAGCAGTTGGGGGACAGGGGGTTCACCCCTCCACTTT.